These T cell receptor beta chains were read from a single sample in a study of blood T cells in healthy people across ages. TCRdb re-derived calls from the 5' RACE reads in MiXCR, one entry per CDR3 protein. The table has under 2,000,000 distinct CDR3 sequences, about 49% seen once. The sequenced sample consisted of blood. The receptors were sampled from a woman aged 40 to 50 in good health. Each CDR3 is given with its conserved first and last residue. Expanded clones are given a class, and other clones once, few, many or no size at all.

v_call	clone_size	cdr3_aa
TRBV27	NA	CASSLTGFWMNRDEQYF
TRBV4-1	NA	CASSQDPRTSGFRDTQYF
TRBV5-1	few	CASSLGLAAGRNEQFF
TRBV9	NA	CASSVAYSYTDTQYF
TRBV5-5	NA	CASIPTPDRALTQFF
TRBV7-2	few	CASSLAGGGSDTQYF
TRBV12-3/TRBV12-4	NA	CASNPATDTQYF
TRBV24-1	NA	CATSDYGLGTGMNEQFF
TRBV7-9	NA	CASRTGEKAGANVLTF
TRBV6-6	NA	CASSYTRASDKNIQYF
TRBV5-1	NA	CASSVGLARNQETQYF
TRBV20-1	NA	CSATGQLDSGANVLTF
TRBV13	once	CASLGADTDTQYF
TRBV7-8	NA	CASNLGGTRGITDTQYF
TRBV20-1	many	CSARDLAGGQTVQETQYF
TRBV6-2/TRBV6-3	NA	CASSYRGQNYGYTF
TRBV18	NA	CASSPSALEQFF
TRBV7-2	few	CASRRASGGGETQYF
TRBV20-1	NA	CSARDLGAGGLGRETQYF
TRBV24-1	few	CATSDSSRGGSDNEQFF
TRBV11-2	few	CASKVSGSVEQYF
TRBV18	NA	CASSPTSGVLIDTQYF
TRBV21-1	NA	CASSRGPASRVNEQYF
TRBV10-3	NA	CAISESLGQGQHGYTF
TRBV20-1	few	CSAKIRNEQFF
TRBV29-1	NA	CSAYRADEQYF
TRBV7-3	NA	CASSLTTGEGEQFF
TRBV18	NA	CASSLQPTGGYYEQYF
TRBV15	few	CATRLAGVFSYNEQFF
TRBV5-1	NA	CASSLEWGTETSTDTQYF
TRBV9	NA	CASSVEASGGAPDTQYF
TRBV6-2/TRBV6-3	NA	CASLRTGANTEAFF
TRBV2	NA	CASSGFSRAIEETQYF
TRBV6-8	few	CASGSDYYEQYF
TRBV5-6	NA	CASSFLAGPPYEQYF
TRBV24-1	NA	CATSDPRRVAGYTF
TRBV20-1	NA	CSARRLGSYVQYF
TRBV4-1	once	CASSQTQGKGYTF
TRBV12-3/TRBV12-4	many	CASSRQRGGEQYF
TRBV5-1	few	CASSLAWQGKGDGYTF
TRBV6-1	few	CASSAGTSVSSYEQYF
TRBV2	NA	CASSDDSQETQFF
TRBV7-2	NA	CASSRSTGAGGEQYF
TRBV7-2	NA	CASSLDTGASEQFF
TRBV7-6	once	CASSLATTTEQYF
TRBV6-2/TRBV6-3	NA	CACSYYGGGGLSYNEQYF
TRBV29-1	NA	CSVAGQGAGGYTF
TRBV13	NA	CASSKPGPLGLDTQYF
TRBV28	NA	CASSLVMGGAFF
TRBV7-2	NA	CASSLRLAGAATGPQYF
TRBV6-6	NA	CASSNQKNRAPLNEQFF
TRBV7-3	NA	CASSSRPGGSAGANVLTF
TRBV6-5	NA	CASAGGVYGYTF
TRBV25-1	NA	CASSGLFRTDTQYF
TRBV6-2/TRBV6-3	few	CASSYPGPRGMNTEAFF